This T cell receptor beta chain stems from a study of blood T cell repertoires in COVID-19. Looking at the study overall: Donors in the United States, Italy and Spain gave samples during acute or convalescent COVID-19. PBMCs, B-cell-depleted T cells, or T cells provided the cDNA or gDNA that made up the material.

This CDR3 spans 16 amino acids. The germline V and J ends were trimmed by 3 bases and 1 base, with 13 bases remaining between them. Germline lookup yields CDR1 MDHEN and CDR2 SYDVKM. Original data processing: Using reference gene primer amplification, nucleated cell counts were estimated. Produced via immunoSEQ multiplex PCR; TCRdb's table is partial and in-frame only. V and J calls and clone size are as listed in that table; D and trimming were resolved from the DNA. The sample holds around 150,000 clones, over 75% seen once. This sequence originates from a man aged 55 to 69 with active or convalescent COVID-19. This rearrangement joins TRBV28 to TRBJ1-5; a possible D gene is TRBD1 (6 bases). Sequencing input: peripheral blood. DNA of the CDR3: TGTGCCAGCAGTTTTCGCCAGGGGAAGAGCAATCAGCCCCAGCATTTT. This gives the protein CASSFRQGKSNQPQHF.